The source of this T cell receptor (beta chain) is a study of radiotherapy plus CTLA-4 blockade in lung cancer. Study observations and caveats: Tumor-derived TCR clones expanded in blood after radiotherapy plus ipilimumab.

TCRdb keeps only in-frame clones here, not all; method: immunoSEQ multiplex PCR. The table includes just under 60,000 clones, approximately 67% detected once. This CDR3 has 12 amino acids. The germline CDR1 and CDR2 sequences are SGHTA and FQGNSA. Trimming took off 1 base at V and 4 bases at J, with 5 bases between the two ends. To note about this clone: The antigen remains unidentified.

People whose metastatic non-small-cell lung cancer was chemo-refractory got focal radiation along with CTLA-4 blockade by ipilimumab. V is TRBV7-2 and J is TRBJ2-7, with D uncertain. Source: peripheral blood, taken from a patient treated with radiotherapy plus ipilimumab. The receptor was isolated from a human donor with non-small cell lung cancer whose response to radiotherapy plus ipilimumab could not be evaluated. This chain's CDR3 is CASSLDWYEQYF. DNA for the CDR3: TGTGCCAGCAGCTTAGACTGGTACGAGCAGTACTTC. Combining the CDR3 with reference TRBV7-2 and TRBJ2-7 gives the whole variable domain GAGVSQSPSNKVTEKGKDVELRCDPISGHTALYWYRQSLGQGLEFLIYFQGNSAPDKSGLPSDRFSAERTGGSVSTLTIQRTQQEDSAVYLCASSLDWYEQYFGPGTRLTVT.